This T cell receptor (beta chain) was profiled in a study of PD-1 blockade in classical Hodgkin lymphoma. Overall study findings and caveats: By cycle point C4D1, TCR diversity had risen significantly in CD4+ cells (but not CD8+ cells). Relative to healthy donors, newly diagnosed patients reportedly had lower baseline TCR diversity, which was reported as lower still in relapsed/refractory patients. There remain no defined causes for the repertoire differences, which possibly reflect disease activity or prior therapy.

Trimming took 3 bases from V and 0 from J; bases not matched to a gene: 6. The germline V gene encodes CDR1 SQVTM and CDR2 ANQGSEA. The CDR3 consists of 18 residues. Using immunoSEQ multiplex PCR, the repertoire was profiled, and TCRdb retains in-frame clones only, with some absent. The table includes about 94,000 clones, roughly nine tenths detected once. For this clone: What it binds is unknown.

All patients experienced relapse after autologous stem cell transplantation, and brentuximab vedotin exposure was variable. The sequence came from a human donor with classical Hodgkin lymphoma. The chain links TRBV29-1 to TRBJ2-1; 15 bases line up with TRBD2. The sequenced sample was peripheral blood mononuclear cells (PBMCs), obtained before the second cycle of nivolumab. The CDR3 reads CSVEGLAGGSSSYNEQFF. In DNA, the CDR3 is TGCAGCGTTGAGGGACTAGCGGGAGGCTCGAGCTCCTACAATGAGCAGTTCTTC.